Listed below are T cell receptor beta chains from one sample, sequenced in a study of cytomegalovirus exposure and HLA in healthy donors. Profiling relied on immunoSEQ multiplex PCR, and the TCRdb table lists in-frame clones only, not all of them. The table has hundreds of thousands of clones, 70% to 90% seen once. The sequencing input was PBMCs. These receptors were obtained from a woman between 18 and 29 years old in good health and CMV-seronegative. Each CDR3 is given without its conserved first and last residue. The order of the fields is J gene, V gene, clone size, CDR3 protein. The size of a clone is reported for some rows only, either as once, few or many, or as a class for expanded clones.

J gene: TRBJ1-2; V gene: TRBV2; clone size: .; CDR3 protein: ASSPSDRGNGYT
J gene: TRBJ2-1; V gene: TRBV2; clone size: once; CDR3 protein: ASFLGGGPSLNEQF
J gene: TRBJ1-2; V gene: TRBV10-3; clone size: once; CDR3 protein: AISTDSNYGYT
J gene: TRBJ2-1; V gene: TRBV7-8; clone size: .; CDR3 protein: ASSLGLVDRNIDEQF
J gene: TRBJ2-3; V gene: TRBV30; clone size: .; CDR3 protein: AWSSGTSGAYTDTQY
J gene: TRBJ2-1; V gene: TRBV11-1; clone size: .; CDR3 protein: ASSLWDSSYNEQF
J gene: TRBJ1-1; V gene: TRBV11-2; clone size: few; CDR3 protein: ASSLGAEAF
J gene: TRBJ2-7; V gene: TRBV9; clone size: .; CDR3 protein: ASSLQGGSYEQY
J gene: TRBJ1-1; V gene: TRBV15; clone size: .; CDR3 protein: ATSRAGGTEAF
J gene: TRBJ2-3; V gene: TRBV30; clone size: .; CDR3 protein: AWRTGGPADTQY
J gene: TRBJ2-7; V gene: TRBV10-2; clone size: few; CDR3 protein: ASRDSGAYEQY
J gene: TRBJ1-5; V gene: TRBV2; clone size: .; CDR3 protein: ASRPTGAAGQPQH
J gene: TRBJ1-2; V gene: TRBV6-5; clone size: .; CDR3 protein: ASSSREDYGYT
J gene: TRBJ1-2; V gene: TRBV27; clone size: once; CDR3 protein: ASSLTQGSAAGYT
J gene: TRBJ2-7; V gene: TRBV28; clone size: .; CDR3 protein: ASTLYRDRDEQY
J gene: TRBJ1-1; V gene: TRBV2; clone size: .; CDR3 protein: ASSEVGTGNEAF
J gene: TRBJ2-2; V gene: TRBV5-4; clone size: .; CDR3 protein: ASSGAGTGGPGELF
J gene: TRBJ2-4; V gene: TRBV9; clone size: .; CDR3 protein: ASSVDLSGRARGIQY
J gene: TRBJ1-3; V gene: TRBV28; clone size: .; CDR3 protein: GIGAVGNTIY
J gene: TRBJ1-3; V gene: TRBV15; clone size: once; CDR3 protein: ATSRDGGSGNTIY